Below are 3 T cell receptor beta chains sequenced from a single sample in a study of beta chain features in type 1 diabetes. For these receptors, no antigen is known. Study observations and caveats: Shorter TCRB CDR3s, moderately but significantly so, were found in Type 1 diabetes patients in all four CD4+ subsets.

As every portion of the isolated RNA was reverse transcribed, the sequencing read expressed TCRB transcripts. The assay was immunoSEQ multiplex PCR, and TCRdb's table has in-frame clones only and misses some. Among hundreds of thousands of clones listed, around an eighth were seen once. The sample comprised naive CD4+ T cells from blood. These receptor sequences come from a young man with type 1 diabetes.

V gene TRBV28 combines with J gene TRBJ2-1; TRBD1 matches 9 bases. Per germline, CDR1 MDHEN and CDR2 SYDVKM. The V segment lost 6 bases and the J segment 7 bases; nucleotides outside the gene matches: 16. This CDR3 is 17 amino acids long. The CDR3 sequence: CASSLRGTGLIGNEQFF. In nucleotides, the CDR3 is TGTGCCAGCAGCCTCAGAGGGACAGGGCTTATCGGTAATGAGCAGTTCTTC. The complete variable domain, with remaining parts taken from reference TRBV28 and TRBJ2-1, reads DVKVTQSSRYLVKRTGEKVFLECVQDMDHENMFWYRQDPGLGLRLIYFSYDVKMKEKGDIPEGYSVSREKKERFSLILESASTNQTSMYLCASSLRGTGLIGNEQFFGPGTRLTVL.

The V call is TRBV7-8, the J call TRBJ1-5, with D possibly TRBD1 on 6 matching bases. Germline V gives CDR1 SGHVS, CDR2 FQNEAQ. The CDR3 has 15 residues. Trimming took 5 bases from V and 3 from J, leaving 14 bases between them. The CDR3 nucleotides read TGTGCCAGCAGCACAAGGACAGAGCTCAATCAGCCCCAGCATTTT. Translating gives CASSTRTELNQPQHF.

This clone was observed a handful of times. V gene TRBV10-1 combines with J gene TRBJ2-1; 9 bases are shared with TRBD1. The CDR3 sequence is 16 residues long. The V gene end was trimmed by 3 bases and the J gene end by 7 bases; junction bases not matched to a gene: 10. Per the germline V gene, CDR1 is WNHNN and CDR2 is SYGVQD (reference sequence). CDR3 DNA: TGCGCCAGCAGTGATTTGGGGGGACAGGGTGGAAATGAGCAGTTCTTC. Its translation: CASSDLGGQGGNEQFF.